One and the same sample provided the 16 T cell receptor beta chains below, sequenced in a study of identical twins. TCRdb analysed the 5' RACE reads with MiXCR anew, one entry per CDR3 protein. The table records around 1.7 million distinct CDR3 sequences, around 33% of them present only once. The sample was cord blood. The source is a newborn girl in good health.

This chain uses TRBV20-1 with TRBJ2-5, with D maybe TRBD1 (5 bases). TRBJ2-7 matches the DNA end more closely, so the J call is doubtful. This CDR3 is built from 13 residues. Germline V gives CDR1 DFQATT, CDR2 SNEGSKA (reference sequence). This CDR3 reads CSARWGGDLEQYF. CDR3 sequence (DNA): TGCAGTGCTAGATGGGGCGGAGACCTCGAGCAGTACTTC.

This clonotype has only a few counts. This chain joins TRBV7-2 and TRBJ2-4; D call uncertain. The J call may not be correct, given that the DNA end is closer to TRBJ2-7. This CDR3 is 15 amino acids long. CDR1 and CDR2 from the germline V gene are SGHTA and FQGNSA. This CDR3 is CASSLGALPQYEQYF. In DNA form, the CDR3 reads TGTGCCAGCAGCTTAGGAGCCCTTCCGCAGTACGAGCAGTACTTC.

V and J are TRBV28 and TRBJ2-1, with a weak D call TRBD2 (6 bases). Germline assignment: CDR1 MDHEN and CDR2 SYDVKM. The CDR3 covers 16 residues. V gave up 3 bases and J gave up 12 bases, with 24 bases separating them. CDR3 sequence reads: CASSFFIGGGGGGQFF. The CDR3 region has the DNA TGTGCCAGCAGTTTTTTTATCGGGGGAGGAGGTGGTGGGCAGTTCTTC. Using reference TRBV28 and TRBJ2-1 for the parts outside the CDR3, the full variable domain is DVKVTQSSRYLVKRTGEKVFLECVQDMDHENMFWYRQDPGLGLRLIYFSYDVKMKEKGDIPEGYSVSREKKERFSLILESASTNQTSMYLCASSFFIGGGGGGQFFGPGTRLTVL.

This clonotype was counted only a few times. V is TRBV9 and J is TRBJ1-4; 8 positions agree with TRBD1. CDR3 length: 14 amino acids. The V and J ends lost 4 bases and 6 bases, in that order; junction bases with no gene match: 5. From germline, CDR1 is SGDLS and CDR2 YYNGEE. The CDR3 here is CASSTGQGDEKLFF. The CDR3, as DNA: TGTGCCAGCAGCACTGGACAGGGAGATGAAAAACTGTTTTTT.

V and J are TRBV27 and TRBJ1-1, with D perhaps TRBD1 (5 bases). Per germline, CDR1 MNHEY and CDR2 SMNVEV (reference sequence). V was pared by 10 bases and J by 1 base, with 19 bases between. The CDR3 has 15 amino acids. The CDR3: CATQPMGQGNTEAFF. In DNA form, the CDR3 reads TGTGCCACCCAACCAATGGGGCAGGGGAACACTGAAGCTTTCTTT.

The chain has TRBV2 and TRBJ1-4, with D perhaps TRBD1 (6 bases). Trimming shortened V by 6 bases and J by 8 bases, and 13 bases separated the two germline ends. The CDR3 is made up of 13 amino acids. Germline CDR1 and CDR2: SNHLY and FYNNEI. This CDR3 is CASRGGVGEKLFF. The DNA for the CDR3 is TGTGCCAGCAGGGGGGGCGTAGGCGAAAAACTGTTTTTT.

This chain's CDR3 is CASSPPGTSSDTQYF. Written as DNA, the CDR3 is TGTGCCAGCAGTCCCCCCGGGACTAGCTCCGATACGCAGTATTTT. The chain links TRBV12-3 or TRBV12-4 to TRBJ2-3; 9 nucleotides align to TRBD2. V lost 5 bases to trimming and J lost 6 bases; unmatched junction nucleotides: 9. This CDR3 region has 15 residues.

The chain is built from TRBV28 and TRBJ1-5; no reliable D call. CDR1 MDHEN and CDR2 SYDVKM come from the germline V gene. There are 12 residues in the CDR3. Trimming removed 6 bases from V and 5 bases from J, with 8 bases in between. CDR3 region: CASRDGDQPQHF. CDR3 sequence (DNA): TGTGCCAGCAGAGACGGTGATCAGCCCCAGCATTTT.

As regards this clonotype: Being one base from a much bigger clone, this may be a read error. The CDR3 sequence: CASRGLAGIYEQYF. In DNA form, the CDR3 reads TGTGCCAGCAGAGGGCTAGCGGGGATCTACGAGCAGTACTTC. The rearrangement joins TRBV11-2 to TRBJ2-4, with 9 bases aligning to TRBD2. The J call is doubtful: the DNA matches TRBJ2-7 better. The CDR3 has 14 residues. From germline, CDR1 is SGHAT and CDR2 FQNNGV.

This chain connects TRBV5-5 to TRBJ2-4, with TRBD1 as a possible D gene (5 bases). Trimming removed 1 base from V and 6 bases from J, with 11 bases in between. The length of the CDR3 is 14 residues. The germline gives CDR1 SGHKS, CDR2 YYEKEE (reference sequence). DNA for the CDR3: TGTGCCAGCAGCTTGACAGGATCCCGAAACATTCAGTACTTC. It codes for CASSLTGSRNIQYF. Supplemented by reference TRBV5-5 and TRBJ2-4, the full variable domain reads DAGVTQSPTHLIKTRGQQVTLRCSPISGHKSVSWYQQVLGQGPQFIFQYYEKEERGRGNFPDRFSARQFPNYSSELNVNALLLGDSALYLCASSLTGSRNIQYFGAGTRLSVL.

The chain combines TRBV7-9 with TRBJ1-3; D might be TRBD1 (5 bases). Trimming shortened V by 2 bases and J by 4 bases, and 12 bases separated the two germline ends. Germline CDR1 is SEHNR and CDR2 is FQNEAQ (reference sequence). The length of the CDR3 is 15 residues. The CDR3 here is CASSLQGQVGNTIYF. As DNA, the CDR3 is TGTGCCAGCAGCTTACAGGGTCAGGTGGGAAACACCATATATTTT.

This clonotype was counted ten times or more. This chain links TRBV14 with TRBJ2-1, with 7 bases that match TRBD2. This CDR3 is built from 16 residues. Per the germline V gene, CDR1 is SGHDN and CDR2 is FVKESK. Trimming cost V 1 base and J 2 bases; bases outside gene matches: 5. The CDR3 sequence: CASSQVRLAAYNEQFF. CDR3 DNA sequence: TGTGCCAGCAGCCAAGTACGACTAGCAGCCTACAATGAGCAGTTCTTC.

This clonotype was detected only a few times. This chain joins TRBV5-6 and TRBJ1-2; unclear D gene. V was shortened by 0 bases and J by 4 bases, with 10 bases between the two germline ends. The CDR3 loop spans 14 amino acids. Germline lookup yields CDR1 SGHDT and CDR2 YYEEEE. The CDR3, as DNA: TGTGCCAGCAGCTTGGCTGACATCCTCTATGGCTACACCTTC. It yields the protein CASSLADILYGYTF.

The J gene is TRBJ1-2, the V gene TRBV30; a possible D gene is TRBD1 (6 bases). CDR3 size: 13 residues. Deletions cut 2 bases from V and 0 bases from J, with 7 bases between. The germline V gene has CDR1 GTSNPN and CDR2 SVGIG (reference sequence). This CDR3 is CAWSKGANYGYTF. CDR3 bases: TGTGCCTGGAGTAAGGGGGCTAACTATGGCTACACCTTC. Complete variable domain (other parts from reference TRBV30 and TRBJ1-2): SQTIHQWPATLVQPVGSPLSLECTVEGTSNPNLYWYRQAAGRGLQLLFYSVGIGQISSEVPQNLSASRPQDRQFILSSKKLLLSDSGFYLCAWSKGANYGYTFGSGTRLTVV.

Ten or more counts support this clonotype. V is TRBV9 and J is TRBJ2-1; 10 nucleotides align to TRBD2. Losses at the gene ends were 5 bases for V and 4 bases for J; bases not matched to a gene: 6. This CDR3 contains 15 residues. Germline V gene data show CDR1 as SGDLS and CDR2 as YYNGEE. CDR3: CASSASGRGYNEQFF. The CDR3 coding sequence is TGTGCCAGCAGTGCTAGCGGGAGAGGATACAATGAGCAGTTCTTC.

This chain connects TRBV20-1 to TRBJ2-5; 8 bases are shared with TRBD2. Germline V gene data show CDR1 as DFQATT and CDR2 as SNEGSKA (reference sequence). CDR3 size: 13 residues. With 4 bases clipped from V and 1 base from J, the junction kept 2 bases outside the gene matches. The CDR3 sequence is CSAKLAAQETQYF. DNA for the CDR3: TGCAGTGCTAAACTAGCGGCCCAAGAGACCCAGTACTTC.